A single sample gave rise to the 9 T cell receptor beta chains below, sequenced in a study of shared clonotypes between healthy human individuals. Clones were sequenced by immunoSEQ multiplex PCR, and TCRdb holds only the in-frame ones, with some missing. The sample records 550,000 to 800,000 clones, under 80% being singletons. Source material: memory CD4+ T cells sorted from blood. The subset was: CD45RA-negative fraction. Every receptor here comes from a woman aged 25 to 45 in good health.

The V and J genes are TRBV5-1 and TRBJ2-2; D unclear. The CDR3 contains 13 residues. The V gene lost 2 bases and the J gene lost 7 bases, with 9 bases spanning the gap. Germline loops: CDR1 SGHRS, CDR2 YFSETQ. CDR3 nucleotide sequence: TGCGCCAGCAGCTTAATCTCGGGCGGGGAGCTGTTTTTT. It codes for CASSLISGGELFF. Full variable domain (missing parts from reference TRBV5-1 and TRBJ2-2): KAGVTQTPRYLIKTRGQQVTLSCSPISGHRSVSWYQQTPGQGLQFLFEYFSETQRNKGNFPGRFSGRQFSNSRSEMNVSTLELGDSALYLCASSLISGGELFFGEGSRLTVL.

The chain joins TRBV5-5 to TRBJ2-7; tentative D call: TRBD1 (5 bases). Deletions cut 0 bases from V and 4 bases from J, with 8 bases between. This CDR3 is 13 amino acids long. Germline V gene lookup returns CDR1 SGHKS and CDR2 YYEKEE (reference sequence). The CDR3 is CASSLERGYEQYF. The DNA of the CDR3 is TGTGCCAGCAGCTTGGAAAGGGGTTACGAGCAGTACTTC.

The gene calls are TRBV30 and TRBJ2-1; 8 nucleotides line up with TRBD1. CDR3 length equals 14 residues. Germline V gene sequence: CDR1 GTSNPN, CDR2 SVGIG (reference sequence). V dropped 0 bases and J dropped 10; count of bases not matched to a gene: 8. The DNA for the CDR3 is TGTGCCTGGAGTGTACCCGGCAGGACAGGGGAGCAGTTCTTC. Translating gives CAWSVPGRTGEQFF. The complete variable domain, with remaining parts taken from reference TRBV30 and TRBJ2-1, reads SQTIHQWPATLVQPVGSPLSLECTVEGTSNPNLYWYRQAAGRGLQLLFYSVGIGQISSEVPQNLSASRPQDRQFILSSKKLLLSDSGFYLCAWSVPGRTGEQFFGPGTRLTVL.

V and J are TRBV29-1 and TRBJ2-3, with 8 positions matching TRBD1. Germline assignment: CDR1 SQVTM and CDR2 ANQGSEA. Trimming took 2 bases from V and 3 from J; bases not matched to a gene: 4. The length of the CDR3 is 14 residues. The CDR3 bases are TGCAGCGTTGAACGGGACAGGACAACAGATACGCAGTATTTT. It yields the protein CSVERDRTTDTQYF.

The chain recombines TRBV28 with TRBJ1-4, with 9 nucleotides matching TRBD1. Per germline, CDR1 MDHEN and CDR2 SYDVKM. The V and J ends lost 6 bases and 7 bases, in that order; junction bases with no gene match: 15. The CDR3 runs 17 residues. The CDR3 nucleotides read TGTGCCAGCAGACATTTCAGGACAGGGGACATGGTTGAAAAACTGTTTTTT. Protein sequence: CASRHFRTGDMVEKLFF.

V usage is TRBV18 and J usage is TRBJ1-1; D is unclear. Germline assignment: CDR1 KGHSH and CDR2 LQKENI. Trimming took off 3 bases at V and 4 bases at J, with 12 bases between the two ends. The CDR3 is 14 amino acids. The CDR3 coding sequence is TGTGCCAGCTCACCCTCGCAGTCCGGCACTGAAGCTTTCTTT. The encoded protein is CASSPSQSGTEAFF.

This clone showed up just once. J is TRBJ2-6 and V is TRBV4-1; TRBD1 aligns across 9 bases. Germline loops: CDR1 MGHRA, CDR2 YSYEKL. Unmatched junction bases numbered 10, after V lost 1 base and J lost 3 bases. The CDR3 has 19 amino acids. The CDR3, as DNA: TGCGCCAGCAGCCAAGTAGCCGGACAGGGGCTTTTTGGGGCCAACGTCCTGACTTTC. It encodes CASSQVAGQGLFGANVLTF.

The chain links TRBV7-8 to TRBJ2-3; 11 positions agree with TRBD2. CDR1 SGHVS and CDR2 FQNEAQ come from the germline V gene. The CDR3 has 17 amino acids. With 4 bases clipped from V and 4 bases from J, the junction kept 10 bases outside the gene matches. CDR3 in amino acids: CASSYQPLAGGSDTQYF. The CDR3 DNA reads TGTGCCAGCAGCTACCAACCGCTAGCGGGAGGCTCAGATACGCAGTATTTT.

This chain connects TRBV10-3 to TRBJ2-7; unclear D gene. This CDR3 spans 16 amino acids. The V and J ends lost 2 bases and 1 base respectively, with 15 bases between them. Germline assignment: CDR1 ENHRY and CDR2 SYGVKD. The CDR3 DNA reads as TGTGCCATCAGTGAGCCCCCCCAGGACGGTTCCTACGAGCAGTACTTC. Its translation is CAISEPPQDGSYEQYF.